The 2 T cell receptor beta chains below come from one sample, sequenced in a study of blood T cell repertoires in COVID-19. The protocol was immunoSEQ multiplex PCR, while the TCRdb copy is restricted to in-frame clones and leaves out a portion. The table has a few hundred thousand clones, approximately 89% seen once. Sample: PBMCs or T cells enriched from blood (not recorded which). The receptors were sampled from a woman in her thirties or forties who had been exposed to COVID-19.

This rearrangement joins TRBV28 to TRBJ2-1; D call uncertain. This CDR3 is 14 amino acids long. CDR1 is MDHEN, CDR2 SYDVKM, per germline. The V gene lost 4 bases and the J gene lost 8 bases, with 15 bases spanning the gap. Here the CDR3 DNA reads TGTGCCAGCAGTTATGATCCACAGATGGATGAGCAGTTCTTC. It codes for CASSYDPQMDEQFF. Full variable domain (missing parts from reference TRBV28 and TRBJ2-1): DVKVTQSSRYLVKRTGEKVFLECVQDMDHENMFWYRQDPGLGLRLIYFSYDVKMKEKGDIPEGYSVSREKKERFSLILESASTNQTSMYLCASSYDPQMDEQFFGPGTRLTVL.

V gene TRBV13 combines with J gene TRBJ2-6; TRBD1 agrees at 11 bases. Trimming took 3 bases from V and 1 from J; bases not matched to a gene: 2. The CDR3 totals 17 residues. Germline V gene sequence: CDR1 PRHDT, CDR2 FYEKMQ (reference sequence). CDR3 in DNA: TGTGCCAGCAGCTTCGGGACAGGGGGGTCTGGGGCCAACGTCCTGACTTTC. Translating it yields CASSFGTGGSGANVLTF.